This T cell receptor beta chain was recorded in a study of blood T cell repertoires in COVID-19. Study information: The study drew acute and convalescent COVID-19 samples from the United States, Italy and Spain. Sources were T cells, B-cell-depleted T cells, or PBMCs; the material itself was cDNA or gDNA.

This clone was seen only a few times. A junction boundary mismatches the germline segment, possibly from a read error. Sequencing was performed with immunoSEQ multiplex PCR; in TCRdb, only in-frame clones are kept and a portion is missing. Of about 120,000 clones in the sample, 78% were seen once. CDR1 GTSNPN and CDR2 SVGIG come from the germline V gene (reference sequence). CDR3 length: 13 residues. The source material was peripheral blood. This TCR was sampled from a man between 65 and 85 years old with acute or convalescent COVID-19. The chain combines TRBV30 with TRBJ1-2; D ambiguous. DNA of the CDR3: TGTGCCTGGAGTGTAACCGTGGAGACGGGGTCTAACTTC. Translated, it gives CAWSVTVETGSNF.